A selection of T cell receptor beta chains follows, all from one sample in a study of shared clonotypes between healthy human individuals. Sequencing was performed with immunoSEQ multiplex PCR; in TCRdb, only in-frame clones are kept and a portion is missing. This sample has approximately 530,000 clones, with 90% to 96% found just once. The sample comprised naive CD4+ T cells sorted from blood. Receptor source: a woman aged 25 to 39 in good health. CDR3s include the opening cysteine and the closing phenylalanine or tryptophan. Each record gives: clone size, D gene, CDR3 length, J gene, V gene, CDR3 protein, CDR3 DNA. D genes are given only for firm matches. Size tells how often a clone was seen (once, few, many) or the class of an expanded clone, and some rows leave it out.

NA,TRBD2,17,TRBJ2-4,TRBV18,CASSPASGRIAKNIQYF,TGTGCCAGCTCACCGGCTAGCGGGAGGATAGCCAAAAACATTCAGTACTTC
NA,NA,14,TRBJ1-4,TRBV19,CASSMGLTNEKLFF,TGTGCCAGTAGTATGGGCTTAACTAATGAAAAACTGTTTTTT
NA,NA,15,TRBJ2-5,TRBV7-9,CASSNRALYQETQYF,TGTGCCAGCAGCAACCGGGCTTTGTACCAAGAGACCCAGTACTTC
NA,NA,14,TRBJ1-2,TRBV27,CASSAGFVNYGYTF,TGTGCCAGCAGCGCGGGGTTTGTGAACTATGGCTACACCTTC
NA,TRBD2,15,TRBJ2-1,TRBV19,CASSMSAGVKNEQFF,TGTGCCAGTAGTATGAGTGCGGGAGTCAAGAATGAGCAGTTCTTC
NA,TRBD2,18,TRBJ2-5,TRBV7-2,CASSSSNLGLAHGETQYF,TGTGCCAGCAGCAGTTCAAATCTCGGACTAGCGCACGGAGAGACCCAGTACTTC
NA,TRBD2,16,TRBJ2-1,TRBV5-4,CASSPWASGVGNEQFF,TGTGCCAGCAGCCCATGGGCTAGCGGAGTCGGAAATGAGCAGTTCTTC
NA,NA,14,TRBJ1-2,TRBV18,CASSPLGPDEGYTF,TGTGCCAGCTCACCCCTCGGGCCTGATGAGGGCTACACCTTC
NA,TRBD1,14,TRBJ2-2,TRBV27,CASSRDRAPGELFF,TGTGCCAGCAGTCGAGACAGGGCCCCCGGGGAGCTGTTTTTT
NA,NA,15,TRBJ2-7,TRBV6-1,CASSETGRNSYEQYF,TGTGCCAGCAGTGAGACTGGACGTAACTCCTACGAGCAGTACTTC
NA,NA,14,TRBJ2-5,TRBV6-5,CASSYSGTPETQYF,TGTGCCAGCAGTTACTCCGGGACTCCAGAGACCCAGTACTTC
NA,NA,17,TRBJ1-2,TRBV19,CASNFGTGQYFNYGYTF,TGTGCCAGTAATTTCGGGACGGGGCAATACTTTAACTATGGCTACACCTTC
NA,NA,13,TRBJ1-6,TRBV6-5,CASSESEFSPLHF,TGTGCCAGCAGTGAATCGGAGTTTTCACCCCTCCACTTT
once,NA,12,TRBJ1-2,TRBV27,CASSLMGDGYTF,TGTGCCAGCAGTTTAATGGGGGATGGCTACACCTTC
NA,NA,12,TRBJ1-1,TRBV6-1,CASRLDVQSAFF,TGTGCCAGCAGGTTAGATGTACAGAGCGCTTTCTTT
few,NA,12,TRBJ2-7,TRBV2,CASSEASGEQYF,TGTGCCAGCAGTGAAGCTTCAGGGGAGCAGTACTTC
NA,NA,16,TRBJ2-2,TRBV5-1,CASKTLEQGLTGELFF,TGCGCCAGCAAGACATTAGAACAGGGTTTGACCGGGGAGCTGTTTTTT
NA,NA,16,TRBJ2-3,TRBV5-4,CASSRDPGVPTDTQYF,TGTGCCAGCAGCCGCGACCCAGGGGTCCCGACAGATACGCAGTATTTT
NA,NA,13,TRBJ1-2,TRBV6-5,CATSPGLNYGYTF,TGTGCCACCAGCCCGGGGCTGAACTATGGCTACACCTTC
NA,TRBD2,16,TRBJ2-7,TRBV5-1,CASSFGALAGSYEQYF,TGCGCCAGCAGCTTTGGCGCACTAGCGGGATCCTACGAGCAGTACTTC
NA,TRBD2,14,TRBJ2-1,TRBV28,CASSFQGREVEQFF,TGTGCCAGCAGTTTCCAGGGTCGGGAGGTTGAGCAGTTCTTC
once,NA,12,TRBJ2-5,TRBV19,CASSIRDETQYF,TGTGCCAGTAGTATAAGGGACGAGACCCAGTACTTC
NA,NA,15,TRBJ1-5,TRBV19,CASRRTGGGYQPQHF,TGTGCCAGTAGGAGGACGGGCGGTGGGTATCAGCCCCAGCATTTT
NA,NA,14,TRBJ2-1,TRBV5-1,CASSQGPPRGEQFF,TGCGCCAGCAGCCAAGGACCCCCCAGGGGTGAGCAGTTCTTC
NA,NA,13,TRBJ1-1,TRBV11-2,CASSFLANTEAFF,TGTGCCAGCAGCTTTTTAGCTAACACTGAAGCTTTCTTT
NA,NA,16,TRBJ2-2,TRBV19,CASSMNWLTNTGELFF,TGTGCCAGTAGTATGAATTGGCTGACGAACACCGGGGAGCTGTTTTTT
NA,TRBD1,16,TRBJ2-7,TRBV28,CASSSGGTGEAYEQYF,TGTGCCAGCAGTTCCGGGGGGACAGGGGAAGCCTACGAGCAGTACTTC
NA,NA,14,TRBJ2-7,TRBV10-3,CAISESGDPYEQYF,TGTGCCATCAGTGAGTCTGGGGACCCCTACGAGCAGTACTTC
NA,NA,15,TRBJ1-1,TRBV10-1,CASSDSGELNTEAFF,TGCGCCAGCAGTGATTCGGGGGAGCTGAACACTGAAGCTTTCTTT
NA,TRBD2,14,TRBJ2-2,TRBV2,CASRPTSGTGELFF,TGTGCCAGCAGGCCGACTAGCGGCACCGGGGAGCTGTTTTTT
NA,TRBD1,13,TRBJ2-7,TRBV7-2,CASSRTGAYEQYF,TGTGCCAGCAGCCGGACAGGGGCCTACGAGCAGTACTTC
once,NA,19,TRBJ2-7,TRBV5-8,CASSLVKGRDISPYYEQYF,TGTGCCAGCAGCTTGGTTAAAGGCAGGGATATCTCACCCTACTACGAGCAGTACTTC
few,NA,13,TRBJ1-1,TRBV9,CASSPAMNTEAFF,TGTGCCAGCAGCCCTGCCATGAACACTGAAGCTTTCTTT
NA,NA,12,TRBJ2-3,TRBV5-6,CASSGVADTQYF,TGTGCCAGCAGCGGGGTCGCAGATACGCAGTATTTT
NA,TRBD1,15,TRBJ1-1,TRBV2,CASSKTDRLNTEAFF,TGTGCCAGCAGTAAAACGGACAGGCTGAACACTGAAGCTTTCTTT
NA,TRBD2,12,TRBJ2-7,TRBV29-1,CSGGLAFNEQYF,TGCAGCGGGGGACTAGCGTTCAACGAGCAGTACTTC
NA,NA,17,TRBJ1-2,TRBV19,CASSIPSEGGSLHGYTF,TGTGCCAGTAGTATACCCTCCGAGGGAGGGTCCCTGCATGGCTACACCTTC
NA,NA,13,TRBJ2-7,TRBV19,CASSIDERYEQYF,TGTGCCAGTAGTATAGATGAAAGGTACGAGCAGTACTTC
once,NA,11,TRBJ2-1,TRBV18,CASSPRSEQFF,TGTGCCAGCTCACCACGTAGTGAGCAGTTCTTC
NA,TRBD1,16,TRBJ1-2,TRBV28,CASSNRGRPNPYGYTF,TGTGCCAGCAGTAACAGGGGTCGTCCTAATCCCTATGGCTACACCTTC
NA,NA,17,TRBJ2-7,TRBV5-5,CASSLDGTSLSPYEQYF,TGTGCCAGCAGCTTGGATGGGACATCTCTCTCTCCCTACGAGCAGTACTTC
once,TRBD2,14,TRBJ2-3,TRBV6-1,CASRVTSGTDTQYF,TGTGCCAGCAGGGTGACTAGCGGCACAGATACGCAGTATTTT
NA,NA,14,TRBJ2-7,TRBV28,CASTPSGLTYEQYF,TGTGCCAGCACTCCGTCCGGCCTTACCTACGAGCAGTACTTC
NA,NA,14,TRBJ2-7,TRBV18,CASSPREDSYEQYF,TGTGCCAGCTCACCACGGGAGGATTCCTACGAGCAGTACTTC
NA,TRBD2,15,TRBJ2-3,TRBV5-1,CASSLPSGTTDTQYF,TGCGCCAGCAGCTTGCCTAGCGGGACCACAGATACGCAGTATTTT
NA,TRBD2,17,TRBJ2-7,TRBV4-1,CASSQAKPGTSVHEQYF,TGCGCCAGCAGCCAAGCTAAACCCGGGACTAGCGTACACGAGCAGTACTTC
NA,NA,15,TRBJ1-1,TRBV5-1,CASSLEVRVNTEAFF,TGCGCCAGCAGCTTGGAGGTTAGGGTGAACACTGAAGCTTTCTTT